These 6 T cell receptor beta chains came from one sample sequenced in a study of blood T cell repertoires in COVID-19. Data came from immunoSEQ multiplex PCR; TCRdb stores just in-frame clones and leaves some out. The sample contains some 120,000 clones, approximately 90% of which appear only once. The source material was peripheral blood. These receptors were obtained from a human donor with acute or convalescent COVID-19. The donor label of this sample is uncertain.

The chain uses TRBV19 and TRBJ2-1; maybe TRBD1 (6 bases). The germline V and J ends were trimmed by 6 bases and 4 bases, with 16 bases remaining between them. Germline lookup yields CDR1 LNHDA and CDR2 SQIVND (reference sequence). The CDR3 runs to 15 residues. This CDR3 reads CASSPTSGTYNEQFF. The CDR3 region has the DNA TGTGCCAGTAGCCCTACGTCCGGGACATACAATGAGCAGTTCTTC.

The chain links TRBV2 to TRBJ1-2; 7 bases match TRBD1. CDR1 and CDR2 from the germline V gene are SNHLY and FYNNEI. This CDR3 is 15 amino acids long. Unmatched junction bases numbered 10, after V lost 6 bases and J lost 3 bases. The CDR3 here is CASRYEGGPYYGYTF. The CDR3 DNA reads TGTGCCAGCAGATACGAAGGGGGCCCTTACTATGGCTACACCTTC.

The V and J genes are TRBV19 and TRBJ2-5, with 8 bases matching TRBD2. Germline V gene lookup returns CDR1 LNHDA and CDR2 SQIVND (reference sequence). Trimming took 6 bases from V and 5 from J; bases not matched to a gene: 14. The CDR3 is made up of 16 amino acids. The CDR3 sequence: CASSEGGLVGAETQYF. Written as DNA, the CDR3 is TGTGCCAGTAGCGAAGGGGGACTAGTTGGGGCGGAGACCCAGTACTTC.

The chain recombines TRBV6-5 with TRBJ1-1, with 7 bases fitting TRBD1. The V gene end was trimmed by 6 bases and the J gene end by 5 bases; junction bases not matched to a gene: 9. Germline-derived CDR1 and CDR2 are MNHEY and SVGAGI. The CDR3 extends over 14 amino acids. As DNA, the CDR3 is TGTGCCAGCAGCCGCGGGACAGCCAGGACTGAAGCTTTCTTT. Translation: CASSRGTARTEAFF.

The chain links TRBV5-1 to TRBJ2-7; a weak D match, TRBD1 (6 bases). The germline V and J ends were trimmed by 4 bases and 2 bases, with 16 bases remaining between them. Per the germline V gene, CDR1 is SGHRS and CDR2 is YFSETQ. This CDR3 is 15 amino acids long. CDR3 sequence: CASSPGKTGAYEQYF. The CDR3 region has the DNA TGCGCCAGCAGCCCTGGGAAGACAGGCGCCTACGAGCAGTACTTC.

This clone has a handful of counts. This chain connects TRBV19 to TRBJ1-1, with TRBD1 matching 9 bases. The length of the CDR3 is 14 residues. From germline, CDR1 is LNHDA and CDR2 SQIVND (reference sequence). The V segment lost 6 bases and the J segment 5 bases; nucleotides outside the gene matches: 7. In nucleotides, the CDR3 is TGTGCCAGTAGCCCGGGACAGGGAAAAACTGAAGCTTTCTTT. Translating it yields CASSPGQGKTEAFF.